This TCR beta chain is from a study of T-cell memory formation after mild COVID-19. Study in general: Clusters were largely donor specific.

Broader study findings: CD4+ bias marked clones expanding day 15 to 37, unlike balanced contracting clones. There were some responding clones in pre-infection memory, which suggested that cross-reactive memory had joined.

5'RACE, which relied on constant-segment primers, yielded TCR alpha and TCR beta cDNA libraries carrying sample barcodes and UMIs. MiXCR, run by TCRdb on the 5' RACE reads, gives a single entry per CDR3 protein. The sample records 200,000 to 300,000 distinct CDR3 sequences, 16% being singletons. To note about this clonotype: Its antigen is not identified.

The TCR was taken from a man between 18 and 29 years old who had mild COVID-19 (a few samples of this study predate the infection). Cell type and time point are not known. What was sequenced was PBMCs or a T cell subset sorted from them (not recorded which).

CDR3 region: CASSLESLGDTQYF. In DNA, the CDR3 is TGCGCCAGCAGCCTGGAATCTCTTGGAGATACGCAGTATTTT. This chain uses TRBV5-1 with TRBJ2-3; D is uncertain. Germline lookup yields CDR1 SGHRS and CDR2 YFSETQ. Trimming stripped 4 bases from V and 5 bases from J, with 14 bases between. This CDR3 region has 14 residues.